The 14 T cell receptor beta chains listed next were all sequenced from one sample in a study of PD-1 blockade in classical Hodgkin lymphoma. Some clones are missing from TCRdb's copy, which holds only in-frame ones; the method was immunoSEQ multiplex PCR. The sample shows fewer than 15,000 clones, 70% to 90% of them seen only once. Relapse after autologous stem cell transplantation occurred in every patient, and brentuximab vedotin exposure varied. Here the sequenced sample was peripheral blood mononuclear cells (PBMCs), taken at baseline. The receptors were sampled from a human donor with classical Hodgkin lymphoma.

This clone came up once. The chain recombines TRBV11-2 with TRBJ2-5, with TRBD2 matching over 10 bases. Germline V lookup: CDR1 SGHAT, CDR2 FQNNGV. V shed 4 bases and J 2 bases; nucleotides not matched to a gene: 4. The CDR3 spans 15 residues. CDR3 nucleotide sequence: TGTGCCAGCAGCTCGGGTAGCGGGAGGCAAGAGACCCAGTACTTC. Protein sequence: CASSSGSGRQETQYF. Together with reference TRBV11-2 and TRBJ2-5, the CDR3 gives the full variable domain: EAGVAQSPRYKIIEKRQSVAFWCNPISGHATLYWYQQILGQGPKLLIQFQNNGVVDDSQLPKDRFSAERLKGVDSTLKIQPAKLEDSAVYLCASSSGSGRQETQYFGPGTRLLVL.

V is TRBV4-1 and J is TRBJ2-2, with TRBD2 matching over 15 bases. V was pared by 0 bases and J by 3 bases, with 8 bases of the junction left unmatched. CDR1 and CDR2 (germline): MGHRA, YSYEKL. The CDR3 is 20 amino acids. Here the CDR3 reads CASSQDLGLAGGPHTGELFF. CDR3 in DNA: TGCGCCAGCAGCCAAGATCTAGGACTAGCGGGAGGGCCTCACACCGGGGAGCTGTTTTTT.

Notes on this clone: Here the CDR3 omits its conserved ending phenylalanine or tryptophan, so a read error is the likely source. The chain joins TRBV5-6 to TRBJ1-2; D might be TRBD1 (5 bases). CDR1 SGHDT and CDR2 YYEEEE come from the germline V gene. The germline V and J ends were trimmed by 10 bases and 4 bases, with 17 bases remaining between them. This CDR3 comprises 13 residues. The CDR3 DNA sequence: TGTGCCGGCATGGGGCAGGGAAGCTATGGCTACACCCTC. This translates into CAGMGQGSYGYTL.

The V and J genes are TRBV7-9 and TRBJ1-6; the D gene is possibly TRBD1 (6 bases). The CDR3 is 16 amino acids. With 1 base removed from V and 6 bases from J, the gap between germline ends came to 13 bases. The germline gives CDR1 SEHNR, CDR2 FQNEAQ (reference sequence). The CDR3 coding sequence is TGTGCCAGCAGCTTAGGAGAGCGGGGGCGTAATTCACCCCTCCACTTT. Residues: CASSLGERGRNSPLHF.

J is TRBJ2-7 and V is TRBV5-1; D ambiguous. Germline V gene sequence: CDR1 SGHRS, CDR2 YFSETQ. Trimming pared 0 bases from V and 3 bases from J, leaving 10 bases between. The CDR3 loop spans 14 amino acids. The CDR3 nucleotides are TGCGCCAGCAGCTTGGTTGAGCGCGGCTACGAGCAGTACTTC. Translated: CASSLVERGYEQYF.

The V and J genes are TRBV7-6 and TRBJ2-7; maybe TRBD1 (6 bases). The CDR3 consists of 14 residues. CDR1 and CDR2 (germline): SGHVS, FNYEAQ. The ends were cut back, 5 bases at V and 0 bases at J, with 11 bases in the middle. In DNA form, the CDR3 reads TGTGCCAGCAGCACCGGGACACACTCCTACGAGCAGTACTTC. It translates to CASSTGTHSYEQYF.

This sequence joins TRBV18 and TRBJ1-1, with D tentatively TRBD1 (6 bases). The V gene lost 0 bases and the J gene lost 1 base, with 15 bases spanning the gap. Germline values: CDR1 KGHSH, CDR2 LQKENI. The CDR3 covers 17 residues. This CDR3 reads CASSPPNGGGSNTEAFF. CDR3 nucleotide sequence: TGTGCCAGCTCACCACCAAATGGAGGGGGGTCGAACACTGAAGCTTTCTTT.

This rearrangement joins TRBV6-1 to TRBJ1-2; the D is unclear. Germline CDR1 is MNHNS and CDR2 is SASEGT. Deletions cut 6 bases from V and 5 bases from J, with 13 bases between. The CDR3 consists of 13 residues. In DNA form, the CDR3 reads TGTGCCAGCAGCCTCAGGATCGATTATGGCTACACCTTC. It codes for CASSLRIDYGYTF.

V is TRBV4-2 and J is TRBJ2-1; the match to TRBD2 covers 8 bases. Germline V gene sequence: CDR1 LGHNA, CDR2 YNFKEQ. This CDR3 contains 17 residues. With V trimmed by 1 base and J by 3 bases, 8 bases remained unmatched. CDR3 amino acids: CASSQVRAGGLYNEQFF. The CDR3 coding sequence is TGTGCCAGCAGCCAAGTCAGGGCGGGGGGCCTCTACAATGAGCAGTTCTTC.

The table lists this clone with a count of one. The chain is built from TRBV10-1 and TRBJ1-1; 7 positions agree with TRBD1. The CDR3 sequence is 14 residues long. Losses at the gene ends were 6 bases for V and 4 bases for J; bases not matched to a gene: 8. Germline CDR1 reads WNHNN; CDR2 reads SYGVQD (reference sequence). In nucleotides, the CDR3 is TGCGCCAGCAGCCCTAACAGGGGCCTCACTGAAGCTTTCTTT. Protein product: CASSPNRGLTEAFF.

J is TRBJ1-3 and V is TRBV5-1; TRBD1 agrees at 10 bases. Trimming removed 2 bases from V and 0 bases from J; junction bases left unmatched: 8. Germline V lookup: CDR1 SGHRS, CDR2 YFSETQ. The CDR3 covers 18 residues. The CDR3 loop reads CASSFRDRGSPSGNTIYF. The CDR3 coding sequence is TGCGCCAGCAGCTTCCGGGACAGGGGATCTCCCTCTGGAAACACCATATATTTT. The full variable domain, with the rest looked up from reference TRBV5-1 and TRBJ1-3, is KAGVTQTPRYLIKTRGQQVTLSCSPISGHRSVSWYQQTPGQGLQFLFEYFSETQRNKGNFPGRFSGRQFSNSRSEMNVSTLELGDSALYLCASSFRDRGSPSGNTIYFGEGSWLTVV.

The rearrangement links TRBV18 to TRBJ1-1; D is possibly TRBD1 (6 bases). V lost 3 bases and J 1 base, leaving 9 bases between the germline ends. The CDR3 sequence is 14 residues long. The germline gives CDR1 KGHSH, CDR2 LQKENI. The CDR3 loop reads CASSPRDKNTEAFF. The CDR3 DNA follows: TGTGCCAGCTCACCTAGGGACAAGAACACTGAAGCTTTCTTT.

The chain combines TRBV28 with TRBJ1-5, with TRBD1 identical over 7 bases. V lost 7 bases to trimming and J lost 2 bases; unmatched junction nucleotides: 8. Germline CDR1 MDHEN, CDR2 SYDVKM. The CDR3 has 15 amino acids. CDR3 residues: CASTTGRGRNQPQHF. In DNA form, the CDR3 reads TGTGCCAGCACAACAGGGAGGGGGCGCAATCAGCCCCAGCATTTT.

CDR3 region: CASSLKRTHTDTQYF. The DNA for the CDR3 is TGTGCCAGCAGTTTGAAGCGGACCCACACAGATACGCAGTATTTT. The chain joins TRBV28 to TRBJ2-3, with D possibly being TRBD2 (5 bases). Germline assignment: CDR1 MDHEN and CDR2 SYDVKM. CDR3 length: 15 residues. V gave up 3 bases and J gave up 2 bases, with 12 bases separating them.